This T cell receptor beta chain was captured by sequencing in a study of OX40 agonist ivuxolimab in advanced cancers. Overall study context: Eligibility admitted prior anti-PD-1, anti-PD-L1 or anti-CTLA-4 therapy; roughly 39% had some.

Sequenced by immunoSEQ multiplex PCR; TCRdb stores in-frame clones only, minus some. The sample holds about 24,000 clones, 75% to 90% seen once. Individuals having autoimmune disease history or systemic immunosuppression were not enrolled. The source material was CD4+ or CD8+ T cells sorted from blood, sampled in a trial of the OX40 agonist ivuxolimab. The sequence came from an adult with an advanced solid tumor such as melanoma, head and neck, liver or kidney cancer.

CDR3 region: CASSYLAGDTDTQYF. CDR3 nucleotide sequence: TGCGCCAGCAGCTACTTAGCGGGGGACACAGATACGCAGTATTTT. This rearrangement joins TRBV5-1 to TRBJ2-3, with 9 bases matching TRBD2. Germline CDR1 SGHRS, CDR2 YFSETQ. V trimming: 3 bases; J trimming: 2 bases; junction bases outside the gene matches: 4. CDR3 length equals 15 residues.